This record concerns one TCR beta chain sequence. As yet, its antigen is unknown. The record originates from a study of CD4+ T cells in melanoma. Profiling relied on immunoSEQ multiplex PCR, and the TCRdb table lists in-frame clones only, not all of them. Here the sample spans more than 10,000 clones, 55% to 75% being singletons. Points from the study as a whole: Neoantigen-specific CD4+ T cells in melanoma reportedly had diverse differentiation states. A reported correlation linked neoantigen-specific CD4+ T cells to CD8+, macrophage and B cell function.

The origin of this receptor is a human donor with melanoma. The sequenced sample was cells from a culture (not recorded whether cultured in vitro).

The CDR3 sequence is CASSVAGALYNEQFF. The CDR3 nucleotides are TGTGCCAGCAGCGTGGCCGGGGCCCTCTACAATGAGCAGTTCTTC. V usage is TRBV9 and J usage is TRBJ2-1, with D perhaps TRBD1 or TRBD2 (5 bases each). V lost 2 bases to trimming and J lost 3 bases, with 12 bases between them. The CDR3 extends over 15 amino acids. Per germline, CDR1 SGDLS and CDR2 YYNGEE.